This T cell receptor (beta chain) was identified during a study of metastatic and nonmetastatic thyroid tumors. Looking at the study overall: Malignant thyroid and benign thyroid patients provided blood and tumor or nodule tissue whose repertoires were compared. Overall study results and limits: The study reportedly found significantly higher TCR beta diversity in malignant thyroid tumors than benign nodules, in blood and tumor.

The sample holds many counts of this clone. Its target is not known. The CDR3 length is 14 residues. CDR1 and CDR2 (germline): SGHAT, FQNNGV. Trimming cost V 1 base and J 5 bases, with 11 bases left between them. No treatment had been given to any patient before thyroid surgery. TCRdb re-clonotyped the PCR reads via MiXCR. This table holds roughly 13,000 clones, approximately 27% found once. The chain recombines TRBV11-2 with TRBJ1-2; the D is unclear. The origin of this receptor is a female donor with papillary thyroid cancer or a benign thyroid nodule (not recorded which). Some clones in this sample may be carry-over from other donors' samples. Material: tumor tissue. The CDR3 loop reads CASSLGWTDYGYTF. The CDR3 DNA reads TGTGCCAGCAGCTTAGGATGGACGGATTATGGCTACACCTTC.